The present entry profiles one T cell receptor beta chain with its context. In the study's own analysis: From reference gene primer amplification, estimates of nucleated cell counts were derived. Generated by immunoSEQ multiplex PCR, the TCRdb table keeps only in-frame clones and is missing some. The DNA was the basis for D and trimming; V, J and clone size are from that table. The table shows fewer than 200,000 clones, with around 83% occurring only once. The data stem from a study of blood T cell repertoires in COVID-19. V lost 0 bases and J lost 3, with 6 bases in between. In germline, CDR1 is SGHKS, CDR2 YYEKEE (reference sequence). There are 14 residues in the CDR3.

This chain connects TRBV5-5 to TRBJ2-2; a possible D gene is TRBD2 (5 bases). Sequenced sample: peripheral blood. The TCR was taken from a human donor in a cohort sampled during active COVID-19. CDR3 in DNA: TGTGCCAGCAGCTTGGTGGAGGACACCGGGGAGCTGTTTTTT. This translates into CASSLVEDTGELFF.